This TCR beta chain was documented in a study of blood T cell repertoires in COVID-19. Looking at the study overall: Researchers got acute and convalescent COVID-19 samples from the United States, Italy and Spain. PBMCs, B-cell-depleted T cells, or T cells were the source of the cDNA or gDNA that made up the material.

Participants' own reports of clinical history determined their cohort assignment. In the study's own analysis: Counts of nucleated cells, estimated from reference gene primer amplification, were obtained. Using immunoSEQ multiplex PCR, the repertoire was profiled, and TCRdb retains in-frame clones only, with some absent. D and trimming were read from the DNA, whereas the V and J calls and clone size are those reported in that table. Counted here are some 190,000 clones, roughly three quarters occurring once; the ten biggest clones make up about a sixth. V was pared by 7 bases and J by 7 bases, with 9 bases of the junction left unmatched. This CDR3 spans 13 amino acids.

The chain uses TRBV12-3 or TRBV12-4 and TRBJ1-1; 7 bases are shared with TRBD1. This TCR came from a woman between 45 and 65 years old with acute COVID-19. The sequenced sample was PBMCs or T cells enriched from blood (not recorded which). CDR3 protein: CASNPDRRGEAFF. The CDR3 coding sequence is TGTGCCAGCAACCCGGACAGGCGGGGTGAAGCTTTCTTT.